The entry below gives a single T cell receptor beta chain sequence along with its context. Its antigen is unidentified. Single viable CD3+CD4+CD8-CD45RO+ cells were sorted as the memory CD4+ T cells. Donors' CMV status reflects serum IgG against pp150, pp28, p38, p52. Total CD4+ T cells were enriched by CD4 positive selection. The length of the CDR3 is 14 residues. CDR1 is SGDLS, CDR2 YYNGEE, per germline. V shed 6 bases and J 1 base; nucleotides not matched to a gene: 4. The data were produced by immunoSEQ multiplex PCR, yet TCRdb's version contains in-frame clones alone and is incomplete. The sample includes tens of thousands of clones, more than 70% of them seen just once. This sample is drawn from a study of memory CD4+ T cells and cytomegalovirus serostatus. Study-wide findings and caveats: Each of 65 to 75 CMV-associated TCRbeta sequences occurred in one to five individuals. A US-trained random forest predicted CMV serostatus with median AUC about 0.92.

Sequencing was carried out using memory CD4+ T cells from blood. The chain couples TRBV9 to TRBJ1-5, with TRBD1 identical over 7 bases. The clonotype originates from an adult in good health and CMV-seropositive. This chain's CDR3 is CASKSGGSNQPQHF. The CDR3 coding sequence is TGTGCCAGCAAGTCAGGGGGGAGCAATCAGCCCCAGCATTTT.